The present entry profiles one T cell receptor beta chain with its context. Sequencing was performed with immunoSEQ multiplex PCR; in TCRdb, only in-frame clones are kept and a portion is missing. The sample shows under 300,000 clones, approximately 84% of them seen only once. This specimen comes from a study of blood T cell repertoires in COVID-19. Overall study: T cells, B-cell-depleted T cells, or PBMCs provided the cDNA or gDNA that served as material.

J gave up 0 bases and V 4 bases, and 3 bases lay outside the gene matches. The germline V gene encodes CDR1 SGDLS and CDR2 YYNGEE. The CDR3 length is 16 residues. This TCR was recovered from a man aged 40-50 years who had recovered from COVID-19. J is TRBJ1-4 and V is TRBV9, with 10 bases fitting TRBD1. The specimen was PBMCs or T cells enriched from blood (not recorded which). The CDR3, as DNA: TGTGCCAGCAGCCGGACAGGGGGTACAACTAATGAAAAACTGTTTTTT. Amino acid sequence: CASSRTGGTTNEKLFF.